This TCR beta chain was retrieved from a study of blood T cell repertoires in COVID-19. As for the study in general: Donors in the United States, Italy and Spain gave samples during acute or convalescent COVID-19.

This CDR3 spans 17 amino acids. The assay was immunoSEQ multiplex PCR, and TCRdb's table has in-frame clones only and misses some. Of about 320,000 clones in the sample, approximately 88% were seen once. The chain combines TRBV12-2 with TRBJ2-2; the table names TRBD2, a call not compared with the DNA. TRBV12-2 is flagged as a pseudogene. What was sequenced was PBMCs or T cells enriched from blood (not recorded which). This TCR was recovered from a woman under 30 who had recovered from COVID-19. The CDR3 protein is CASRLPKREGPDGELFF. The CDR3 nucleotides are TGTGCAAGTCGCTTACCCAAGCGGGAGGGCCCGGACGGGGAGCTGTTTTTT.